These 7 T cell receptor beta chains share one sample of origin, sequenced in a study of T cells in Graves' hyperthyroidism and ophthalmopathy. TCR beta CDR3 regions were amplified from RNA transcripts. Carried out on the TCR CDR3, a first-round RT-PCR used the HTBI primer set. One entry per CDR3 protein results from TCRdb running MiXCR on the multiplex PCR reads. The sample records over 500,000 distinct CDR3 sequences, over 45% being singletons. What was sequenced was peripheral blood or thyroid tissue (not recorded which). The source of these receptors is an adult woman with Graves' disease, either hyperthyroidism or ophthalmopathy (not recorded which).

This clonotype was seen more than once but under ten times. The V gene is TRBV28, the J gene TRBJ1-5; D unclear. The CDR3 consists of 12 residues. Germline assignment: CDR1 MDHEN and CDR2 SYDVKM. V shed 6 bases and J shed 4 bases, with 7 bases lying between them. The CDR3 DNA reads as TGTGCCAGCAGACAGCTTAATCAGCCCCAGCATTTT. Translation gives CASRQLNQPQHF.

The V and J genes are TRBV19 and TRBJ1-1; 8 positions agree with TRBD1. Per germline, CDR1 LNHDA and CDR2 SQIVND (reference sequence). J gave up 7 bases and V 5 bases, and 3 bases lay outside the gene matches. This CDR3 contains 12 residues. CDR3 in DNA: TGTGCCAGTAGTTCAGGGGGCGTTGAAGCTTTCTTT. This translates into CASSSGGVEAFF. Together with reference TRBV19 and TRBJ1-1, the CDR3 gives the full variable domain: DGGITQSPKYLFRKEGQNVTLSCEQNLNHDAMYWYRQDPGQGLRLIYYSQIVNDFQKGDIAEGYSVSREKKESFPLTVTSAQKNPTAFYLCASSSGGVEAFFGQGTRLTVV.

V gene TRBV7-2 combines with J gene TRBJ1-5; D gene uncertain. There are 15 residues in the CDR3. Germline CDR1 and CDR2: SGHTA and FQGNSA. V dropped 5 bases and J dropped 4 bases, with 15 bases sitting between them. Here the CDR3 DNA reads TGTGCCAGCAGCGTAACATCCACAAATAATCAGCCCCAGCATTTT. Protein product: CASSVTSTNNQPQHF.

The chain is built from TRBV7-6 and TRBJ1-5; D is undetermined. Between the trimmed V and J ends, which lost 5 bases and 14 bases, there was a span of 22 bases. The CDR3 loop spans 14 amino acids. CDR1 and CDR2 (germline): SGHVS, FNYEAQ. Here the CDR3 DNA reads TGTGCCAGCAGCCGTACTGGACTAGCGGACTACGAGCATTTT. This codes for CASSRTGLADYEHF.

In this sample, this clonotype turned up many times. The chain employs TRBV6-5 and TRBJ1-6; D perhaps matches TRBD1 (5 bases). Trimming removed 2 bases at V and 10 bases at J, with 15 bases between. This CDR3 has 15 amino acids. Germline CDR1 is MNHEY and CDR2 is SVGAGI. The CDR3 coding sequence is TGTGCCAGCAGTTACCTCGGAGGGGCCGGGTCACCCCTCCACTTT. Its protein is CASSYLGGAGSPLHF.

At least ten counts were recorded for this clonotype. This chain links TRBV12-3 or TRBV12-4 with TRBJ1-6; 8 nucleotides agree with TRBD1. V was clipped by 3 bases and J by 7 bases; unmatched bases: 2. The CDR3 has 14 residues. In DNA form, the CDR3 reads TGTGCCAGCAGTTTTCGACAGGGGAATTCACCCCTCCACTTT. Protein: CASSFRQGNSPLHF.

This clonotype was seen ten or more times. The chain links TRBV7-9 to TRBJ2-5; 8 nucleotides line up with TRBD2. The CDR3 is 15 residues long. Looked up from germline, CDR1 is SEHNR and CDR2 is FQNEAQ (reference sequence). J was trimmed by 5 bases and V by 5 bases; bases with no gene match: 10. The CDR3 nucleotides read TGTGCCAGCAGCCCCCCACCGGGACTAGGGGAGACCCAGTACTTC. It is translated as CASSPPPGLGETQYF.